The 11 T cell receptor beta chains below were found in one sample sequenced in a study of shared clonotypes between healthy human individuals. TCRdb keeps only in-frame clones here, not all; method: immunoSEQ multiplex PCR. The repertoire includes under 850,000 clones, almost 95% of them detected once, and 24% sits in the top ten. Naivety among CD8 cells was defined by CD45RO negativity and positive CCR7 selection, thereby excluding terminally differentiated effector memory CD45RA+ cells. The sequencing input was naive CD8+ T cells sorted from blood. Receptor source: a man aged 25 to 45 in good health.

CDR3 protein: CASSQGDRDSEAFF. Written as DNA, the CDR3 is TGCGCCAGCAGCCAAGGGGACAGGGATTCTGAAGCTTTCTTT. This chain joins TRBV4-3 and TRBJ1-1; 9 positions match TRBD1. The CDR3 is made up of 14 amino acids. V lost 1 base, J lost 6 bases, and 3 bases stayed unmatched. The germline V gene encodes CDR1 LGHNA and CDR2 YSLEER.

There are a few counts of this clone. J is TRBJ2-7 and V is TRBV7-9, with 8 bases matching TRBD1. Germline V gene lookup returns CDR1 SEHNR and CDR2 FQNEAQ (reference sequence). V lost 0 bases and J lost 5; bases outside the gene matches: 3. CDR3 length equals 14 residues. The DNA for the CDR3 is TGTGCCAGCAGCTTAGCGCTGGACAGGGACGAGCAGTACTTC. This translates into CASSLALDRDEQYF.

V gene TRBV28 combines with J gene TRBJ2-5; TRBD2 aligns across 15 bases. CDR1 and CDR2 (germline): MDHEN, SYDVKM. There are 16 residues in the CDR3. The V segment lost 4 bases and the J segment 5 bases; nucleotides outside the gene matches: 5. CDR3 in amino acids: CASSWTSGRAQETQYF. The CDR3 DNA sequence: TGTGCCAGCAGTTGGACTAGCGGGAGGGCCCAGGAGACCCAGTACTTC.

The chain combines TRBV28 with TRBJ2-2, with D hard to call. The CDR3 has 14 residues. The ends were cut back, 6 bases at V and 1 base at J, with 9 bases in the middle. Per the germline V gene, CDR1 is MDHEN and CDR2 is SYDVKM. CDR3 coding DNA: TGTGCCAGCAGCTCCTACTGGAACACCGGGGAGCTGTTTTTT. It codes for CASSSYWNTGELFF.

This rearrangement joins TRBV5-1 to TRBJ2-5; D is unresolved. Trimming left V 2 bases short and J 4 bases short, with 12 bases between. There are 14 residues in the CDR3. Germline lookup yields CDR1 SGHRS and CDR2 YFSETQ. The CDR3 region has the DNA TGCGCCAGCAGCTTCCTCAGTCGAGGAGAGACCCAGTACTTC. Translating gives CASSFLSRGETQYF.

The rearrangement uses TRBV13 and TRBJ2-7, with D unclear. The CDR3 consists of 10 residues. Trimming took off 3 bases at V and 3 bases at J, with 0 bases between the two ends. Per germline, CDR1 PRHDT and CDR2 FYEKMQ (reference sequence). This CDR3 is CASSFYEQYF. CDR3 nucleotides: TGTGCCAGCAGCTTCTACGAGCAGTACTTC. Together with reference TRBV13 and TRBJ2-7, the CDR3 gives the full variable domain: AAGVIQSPRHLIKEKRETATLKCYPIPRHDTVYWYQQGPGQDPQFLISFYEKMQSDKGSIPDRFSAQQFSDYHSELNMSSLELGDSALYFCASSFYEQYFGPGTRLTVT.

The gene calls are TRBV27 and TRBJ2-1; 7 bases align to TRBD2. The CDR3 runs 17 residues. V dropped 5 bases and J dropped 4; count of bases not matched to a gene: 14. The germline V gene encodes CDR1 MNHEY and CDR2 SMNVEV (reference sequence). CDR3 sequence (DNA): TGTGCCAGCAGTGTCTCGGCGGGGGACTCGGCGTACAATGAGCAGTTCTTC. Residues: CASSVSAGDSAYNEQFF.

This sequence joins TRBV27 and TRBJ2-1; 7 bases line up with TRBD2. J gave up 3 bases and V 2 bases, and 4 bases lay outside the gene matches. The CDR3 loop spans 15 amino acids. CDR1 is MNHEY, CDR2 SMNVEV, per germline (reference sequence). CDR3 residues: CASSLGTTFYNEQFF. The CDR3 region has the DNA TGTGCCAGCAGTTTAGGGACTACCTTCTACAATGAGCAGTTCTTC.

V gene TRBV29-1 combines with J gene TRBJ2-5, with 8 bases identical to TRBD2. The germline gives CDR1 SQVTM, CDR2 ANQGSEA. V gave up 7 bases and J gave up 2 bases; unmatched junction bases: 15. The CDR3 has 16 residues. In nucleotides, the CDR3 is TGCAGCGCCCCCGCGGGGGGCAGCGGGTGGCAAGAGACCCAGTACTTC. It encodes CSAPAGGSGWQETQYF.

The chain couples TRBV7-9 to TRBJ2-3, with a tentative D call TRBD1 (6 bases). CDR3 length: 15 amino acids. Trimming took off 5 bases at V and 1 base at J, with 13 bases between the two ends. CDR1 and CDR2 (germline): SEHNR, FQNEAQ (reference sequence). CDR3 coding DNA: TGTGCCAGCAGCGAAGGGGGTCTGGGCACAGATACGCAGTATTTT. This codes for CASSEGGLGTDTQYF.

The chain carries TRBV19 and TRBJ2-7, with 9 bases fitting TRBD2. The CDR3 runs to 15 residues. Germline V lookup: CDR1 LNHDA, CDR2 SQIVND (reference sequence). V was pared by 3 bases and J by 4 bases, with 7 bases of the junction left unmatched. The CDR3: CASSMGGGRGYEQYF. In DNA, the CDR3 is TGTGCCAGTAGTATGGGAGGCGGGAGGGGATACGAGCAGTACTTC.